This T cell receptor beta chain comes out of a study of cytomegalovirus exposure and HLA in healthy donors. Whole-study context: Among around 200 million T cells, an earlier analysis found 117 million unique TCR beta sequences. General study results and limits: Presence/absence analyses assumed roughly uniform sequencing depth across donors.

PCR involved 60 Vbeta and 13 Jbeta primers. TCRdb keeps only in-frame clones here, not all; method: immunoSEQ multiplex PCR. Among under 150,000 clones listed, around 74% were seen once. Concerning this clone itself: Its antigen remains unidentified.

CDR3 length equals 13 residues. V was clipped by 4 bases and J by 2 bases, with 8 bases between them. Per the germline V gene, CDR1 is SGHTA and CDR2 is FQGTGA. This receptor was identified in a man between 25 and 39 years old in good health and CMV-seronegative. The J gene is TRBJ1-1, the V gene TRBV7-3; D not resolved. The sample was PBMCs. The CDR3 region is CASSSTLNTEAFF. The CDR3 nucleotides read TGTGCCAGCAGCTCGACATTAAACACTGAAGCTTTCTTT.